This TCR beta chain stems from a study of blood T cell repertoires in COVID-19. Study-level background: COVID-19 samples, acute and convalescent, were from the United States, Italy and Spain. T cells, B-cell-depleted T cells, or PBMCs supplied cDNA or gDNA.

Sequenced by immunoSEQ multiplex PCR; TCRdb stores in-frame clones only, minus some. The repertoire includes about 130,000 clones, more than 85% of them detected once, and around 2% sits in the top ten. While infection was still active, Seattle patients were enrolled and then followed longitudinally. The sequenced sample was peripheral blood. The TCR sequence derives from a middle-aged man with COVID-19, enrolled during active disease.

The CDR3 loop is CASSPMVGGNTEAFF. CDR3 in DNA: TGTGCCAGCTCACCAATGGTAGGGGGAAACACTGAAGCTTTCTTT. The chain joins TRBV18 to TRBJ1-1, with TRBD1 as a possible D gene (6 bases). The V end lost 2 bases, the J end lost 2 bases, and 12 bases lay between the germline ends. The germline V gene has CDR1 KGHSH and CDR2 LQKENI. The CDR3 has 15 amino acids. The entire variable domain, with the rest obtained from reference TRBV18 and TRBJ1-1, is as follows: NAGVMQNPRHLVRRRGQEARLRCSPMKGHSHVYWYRQLPEEGLKFMVYLQKENIIDESGMPKERFSAEFPKEGPSILRIQQVVRGDSAAYFCASSPMVGGNTEAFFGQGTRLTVV.